This T cell receptor (beta chain) came from a study of cytomegalovirus exposure and HLA in healthy donors. Overall study findings and caveats: Presence/absence analyses rested on an assumption that sequencing depth was roughly uniform across donors. Researchers reported from a later analysis that most CMV-associated TCR beta chains appeared HLA-restricted. Among TCR beta chains, those listed as cytomegalovirus-associated numbered under 200. The productive fraction for most TCR beta V segments was about 87% or about 30% in an earlier analysis.

This clone has just one count. Its antigen is still unknown. The PCR was carried out with 60 Vbeta primers and 13 Jbeta primers. This table comes from immunoSEQ multiplex PCR, and its TCRdb copy is limited to in-frame clones, with some not included. The sample has tens of thousands of clones, approximately 75% seen once. This CDR3 has 17 amino acids. Per the germline V gene, CDR1 is SGHRS and CDR2 is YFSETQ. J lost 0 bases, V lost 7 bases, and 8 bases had no gene match. The chain uses TRBV5-1 and TRBJ2-6, with TRBD1 matching 9 bases. The sequenced sample consisted of PBMCs. This clonotype was sampled from a woman aged 40 to 50 in good health and CMV-seropositive. The CDR3 bases are TGCGCCAGCGGGCCGACAGGGGGTCGCTCTGGGGCCAACGTCCTGACTTTC. Its translation is CASGPTGGRSGANVLTF.